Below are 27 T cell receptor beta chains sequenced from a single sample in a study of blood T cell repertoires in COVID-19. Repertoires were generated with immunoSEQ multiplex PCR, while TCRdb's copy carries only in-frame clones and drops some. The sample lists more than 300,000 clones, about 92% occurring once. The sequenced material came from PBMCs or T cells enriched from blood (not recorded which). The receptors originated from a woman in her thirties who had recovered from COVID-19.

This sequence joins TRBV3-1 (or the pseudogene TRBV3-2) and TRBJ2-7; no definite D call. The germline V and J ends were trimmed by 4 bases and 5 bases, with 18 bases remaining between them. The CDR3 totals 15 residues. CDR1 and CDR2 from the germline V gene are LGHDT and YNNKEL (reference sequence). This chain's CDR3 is CASSPPSVEFNEQYF. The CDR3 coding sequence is TGTGCCAGCAGCCCCCCTTCGGTAGAATTCAACGAGCAGTACTTC.

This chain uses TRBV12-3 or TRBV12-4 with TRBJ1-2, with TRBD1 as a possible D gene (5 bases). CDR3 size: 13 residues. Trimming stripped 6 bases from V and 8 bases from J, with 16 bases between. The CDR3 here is CASSETQGRGYTF. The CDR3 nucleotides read TGTGCCAGCAGCGAAACCCAGGGCCGAGGCTACACCTTC.

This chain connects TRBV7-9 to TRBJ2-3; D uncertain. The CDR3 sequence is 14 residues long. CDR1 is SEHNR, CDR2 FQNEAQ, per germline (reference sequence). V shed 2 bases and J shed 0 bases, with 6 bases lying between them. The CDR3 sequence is CASSLWASTDTQYF. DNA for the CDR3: TGTGCCAGCAGCTTATGGGCTAGCACAGATACGCAGTATTTT.

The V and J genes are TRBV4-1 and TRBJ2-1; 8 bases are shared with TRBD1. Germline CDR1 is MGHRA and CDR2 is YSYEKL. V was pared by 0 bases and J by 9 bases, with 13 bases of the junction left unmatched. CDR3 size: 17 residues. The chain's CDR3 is CASSQDVSGGVYGEQFF. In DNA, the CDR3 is TGCGCCAGCAGCCAAGATGTTTCAGGGGGCGTATACGGTGAGCAGTTCTTC.

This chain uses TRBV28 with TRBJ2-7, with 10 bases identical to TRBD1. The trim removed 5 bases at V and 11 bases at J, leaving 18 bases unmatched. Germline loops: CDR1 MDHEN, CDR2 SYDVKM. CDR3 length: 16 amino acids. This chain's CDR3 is CASSPLTSLGQGKEYF. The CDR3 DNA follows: TGTGCCAGCAGTCCCTTGACATCGTTGGGACAGGGGAAGGAGTACTTC.

This CDR3 is CACGGQDNSPLHF. The CDR3 DNA is TGTGCCTGCGGGGGACAGGATAATTCACCCCTCCACTTT. V is TRBV30 and J is TRBJ1-6, with 8 bases matching TRBD1. This CDR3 spans 13 amino acids. The trim removed 6 bases at V and 5 bases at J, leaving 3 bases unmatched. Germline V gene lookup returns CDR1 GTSNPN and CDR2 SVGIG (reference sequence).

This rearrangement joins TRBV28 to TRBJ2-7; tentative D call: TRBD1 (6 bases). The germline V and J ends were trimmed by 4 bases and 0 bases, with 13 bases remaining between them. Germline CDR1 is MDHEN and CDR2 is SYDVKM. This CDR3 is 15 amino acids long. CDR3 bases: TGTGCCAGCAGTTCGTACAGGGTCCCCTCCTACGAGCAGTACTTC. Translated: CASSSYRVPSYEQYF.

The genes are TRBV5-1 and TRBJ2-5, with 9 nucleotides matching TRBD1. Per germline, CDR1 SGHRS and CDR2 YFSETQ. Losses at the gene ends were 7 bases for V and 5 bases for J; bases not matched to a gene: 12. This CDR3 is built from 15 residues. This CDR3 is CASDPKTGGRETQYF. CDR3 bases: TGCGCCAGCGATCCGAAAACAGGGGGCCGCGAGACCCAGTACTTC. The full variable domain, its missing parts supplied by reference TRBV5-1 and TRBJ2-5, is KAGVTQTPRYLIKTRGQQVTLSCSPISGHRSVSWYQQTPGQGLQFLFEYFSETQRNKGNFPGRFSGRQFSNSRSEMNVSTLELGDSALYLCASDPKTGGRETQYFGPGTRLLVL.

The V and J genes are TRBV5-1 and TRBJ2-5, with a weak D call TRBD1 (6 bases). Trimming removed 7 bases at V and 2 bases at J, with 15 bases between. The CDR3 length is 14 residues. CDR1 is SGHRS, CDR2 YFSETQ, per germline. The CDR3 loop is CASSMTDRQETQYF. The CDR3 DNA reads TGCGCCAGCTCTATGACAGACAGGCAAGAGACCCAGTACTTC. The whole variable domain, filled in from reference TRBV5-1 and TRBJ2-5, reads KAGVTQTPRYLIKTRGQQVTLSCSPISGHRSVSWYQQTPGQGLQFLFEYFSETQRNKGNFPGRFSGRQFSNSRSEMNVSTLELGDSALYLCASSMTDRQETQYFGPGTRLLVL.

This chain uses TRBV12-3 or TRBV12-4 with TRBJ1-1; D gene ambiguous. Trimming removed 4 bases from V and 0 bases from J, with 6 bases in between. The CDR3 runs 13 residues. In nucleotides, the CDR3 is TGTGCCAGCAGTTCCGACATGAACACTGAAGCTTTCTTT. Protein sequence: CASSSDMNTEAFF.

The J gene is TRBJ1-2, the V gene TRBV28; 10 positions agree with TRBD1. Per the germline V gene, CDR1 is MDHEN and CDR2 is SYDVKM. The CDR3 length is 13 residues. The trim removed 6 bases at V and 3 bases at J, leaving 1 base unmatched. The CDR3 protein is CASRTGGDYGYTF. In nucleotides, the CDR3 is TGTGCCAGCAGGACAGGGGGCGACTATGGCTACACCTTC.

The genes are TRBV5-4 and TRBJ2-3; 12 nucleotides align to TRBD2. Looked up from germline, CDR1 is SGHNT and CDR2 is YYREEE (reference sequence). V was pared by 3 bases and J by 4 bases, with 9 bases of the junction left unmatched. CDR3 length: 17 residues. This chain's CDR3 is CASSSTSGREHADTQYF. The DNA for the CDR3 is TGTGCCAGCAGCTCGACTAGCGGGAGAGAACATGCAGATACGCAGTATTTT.

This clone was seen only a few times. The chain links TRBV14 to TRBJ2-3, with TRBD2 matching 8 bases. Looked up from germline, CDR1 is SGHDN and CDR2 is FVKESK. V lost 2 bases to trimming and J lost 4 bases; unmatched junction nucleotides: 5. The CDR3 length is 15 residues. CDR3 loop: CASSQTGLVADTQYF. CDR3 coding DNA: TGTGCCAGCAGCCAAACGGGACTAGTGGCAGATACGCAGTATTTT. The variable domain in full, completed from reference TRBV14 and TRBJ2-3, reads EAGVTQFPSHSVIEKGQTVTLRCDPISGHDNLYWYRRVMGKEIKFLLHFVKESKQDESGMPNNRFLAERTGGTYSTLKVQPAELEDSGVYFCASSQTGLVADTQYFGPGTRLTVL.

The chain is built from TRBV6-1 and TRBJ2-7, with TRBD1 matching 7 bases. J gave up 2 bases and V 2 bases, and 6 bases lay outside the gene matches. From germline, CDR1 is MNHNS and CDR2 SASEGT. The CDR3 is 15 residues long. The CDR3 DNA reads TGTGCCAGCAGTGAATGGGACAGCCCCACCTACGAGCAGTACTTC. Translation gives CASSEWDSPTYEQYF.

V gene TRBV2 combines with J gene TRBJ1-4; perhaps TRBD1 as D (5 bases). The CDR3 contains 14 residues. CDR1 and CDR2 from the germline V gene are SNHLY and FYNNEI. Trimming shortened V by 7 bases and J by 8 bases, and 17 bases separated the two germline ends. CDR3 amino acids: CASTALGEGEKLFF. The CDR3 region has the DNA TGTGCCAGCACTGCCCTAGGGGAAGGGGAAAAACTGTTTTTT. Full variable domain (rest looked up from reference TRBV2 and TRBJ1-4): EPEVTQTPSHQVTQMGQEVILRCVPISNHLYFYWYRQILGQKVEFLVSFYNNEISEKSEIFDDQFSVERPDGSNFTLKIRSTKLEDSAMYFCASTALGEGEKLFFGSGTQLSVL.

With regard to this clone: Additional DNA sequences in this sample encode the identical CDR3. Here the CDR3 DNA reads TGTGCCAGCAGTCTGAGAGATACGCAGTATTTT. Its translation is CASSLRDTQYF. The chain uses TRBV28 and TRBJ2-3; D unresolved. V was cut by 5 bases and J by 5 bases, with 5 bases left in between. CDR3 length: 11 amino acids. Germline V gene sequence: CDR1 MDHEN, CDR2 SYDVKM. The entire variable domain, with the rest obtained from reference TRBV28 and TRBJ2-3, is as follows: DVKVTQSSRYLVKRTGEKVFLECVQDMDHENMFWYRQDPGLGLRLIYFSYDVKMKEKGDIPEGYSVSREKKERFSLILESASTNQTSMYLCASSLRDTQYFGPGTRLTVL.

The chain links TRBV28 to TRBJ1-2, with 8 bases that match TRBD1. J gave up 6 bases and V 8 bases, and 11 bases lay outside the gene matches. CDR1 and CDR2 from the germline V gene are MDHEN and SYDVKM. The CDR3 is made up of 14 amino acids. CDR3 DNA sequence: TGTGCCAGCCTTTCGGTGGGACAGGCCCATGGCTACACCTTC. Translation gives CASLSVGQAHGYTF.

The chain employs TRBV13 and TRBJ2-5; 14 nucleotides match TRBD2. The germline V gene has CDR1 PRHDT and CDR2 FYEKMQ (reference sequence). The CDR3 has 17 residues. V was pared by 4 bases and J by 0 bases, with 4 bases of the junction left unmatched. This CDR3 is CASSSGLAGGHQETQYF. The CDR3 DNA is TGTGCCAGCAGCTCCGGACTAGCGGGGGGACACCAAGAGACCCAGTACTTC.

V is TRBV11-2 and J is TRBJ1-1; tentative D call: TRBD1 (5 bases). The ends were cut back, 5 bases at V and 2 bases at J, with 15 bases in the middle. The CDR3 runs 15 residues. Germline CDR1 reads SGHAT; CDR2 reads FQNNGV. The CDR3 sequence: CASSPLRGGNTEAFF. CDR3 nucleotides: TGTGCCAGCAGCCCCCTCCGCGGGGGAAACACTGAAGCTTTCTTT.

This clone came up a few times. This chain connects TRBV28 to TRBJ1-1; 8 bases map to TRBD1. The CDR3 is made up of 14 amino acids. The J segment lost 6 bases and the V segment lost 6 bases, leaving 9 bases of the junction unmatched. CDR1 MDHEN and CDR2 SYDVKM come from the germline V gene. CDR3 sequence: CASRRAGGSAEAFF. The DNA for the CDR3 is TGTGCCAGCAGACGCGCAGGGGGCTCGGCTGAAGCTTTCTTT.

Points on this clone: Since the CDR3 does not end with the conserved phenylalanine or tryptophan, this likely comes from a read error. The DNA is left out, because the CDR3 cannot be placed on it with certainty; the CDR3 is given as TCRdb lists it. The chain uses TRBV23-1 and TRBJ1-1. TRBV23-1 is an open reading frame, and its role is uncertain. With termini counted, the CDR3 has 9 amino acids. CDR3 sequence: CARVEAGSL.

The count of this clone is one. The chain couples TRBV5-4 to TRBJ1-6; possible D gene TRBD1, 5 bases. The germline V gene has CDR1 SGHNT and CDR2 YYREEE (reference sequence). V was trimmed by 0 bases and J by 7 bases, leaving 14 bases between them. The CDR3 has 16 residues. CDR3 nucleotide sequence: TGTGCCAGCAGCTTGGCCCAGGTAGGGGTAAATTCACCCCTCCACTTT. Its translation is CASSLAQVGVNSPLHF.

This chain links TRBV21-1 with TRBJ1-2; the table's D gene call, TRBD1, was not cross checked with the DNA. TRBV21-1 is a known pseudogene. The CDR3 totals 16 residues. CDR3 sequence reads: CASTRQGARSCYGYTF. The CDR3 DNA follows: TGTGCCAGCACCAGACAGGGGGCGCGTTCTTGCTATGGCTACACCTTC.

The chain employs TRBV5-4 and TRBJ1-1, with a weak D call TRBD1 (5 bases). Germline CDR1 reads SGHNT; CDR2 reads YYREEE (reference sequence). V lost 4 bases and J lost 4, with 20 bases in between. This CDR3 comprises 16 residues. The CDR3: CASSRDVGGDGTEAFF. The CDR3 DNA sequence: TGTGCCAGCAGCCGGGACGTCGGGGGAGACGGCACTGAAGCTTTCTTT.

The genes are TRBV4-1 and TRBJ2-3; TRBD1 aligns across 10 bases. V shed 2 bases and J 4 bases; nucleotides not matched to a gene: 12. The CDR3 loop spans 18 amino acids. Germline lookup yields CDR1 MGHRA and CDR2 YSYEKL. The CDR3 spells CASSQILGQGPFSDTQYF. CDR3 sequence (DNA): TGCGCCAGCAGCCAAATCTTGGGACAGGGGCCCTTCTCAGATACGCAGTATTTT.

In DNA form, the CDR3 reads TGTGCCAGTAGTATGCTGGGACAGCCAAATCAGCCCCAGCATTTT. This translates into CASSMLGQPNQPQHF. The chain couples TRBV19 to TRBJ1-5; 7 nucleotides match TRBD1. The CDR3 has 15 amino acids. Germline values: CDR1 LNHDA, CDR2 SQIVND (reference sequence). The V segment lost 3 bases and the J segment 4 bases; nucleotides outside the gene matches: 6. The full variable domain, its missing parts supplied by reference TRBV19 and TRBJ1-5, is DGGITQSPKYLFRKEGQNVTLSCEQNLNHDAMYWYRQDPGQGLRLIYYSQIVNDFQKGDIAEGYSVSREKKESFPLTVTSAQKNPTAFYLCASSMLGQPNQPQHFGDGTRLSIL.

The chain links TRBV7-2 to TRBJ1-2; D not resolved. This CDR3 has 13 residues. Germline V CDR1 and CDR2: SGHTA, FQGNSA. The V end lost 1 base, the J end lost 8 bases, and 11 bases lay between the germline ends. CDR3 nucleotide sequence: TGTGCCAGCAGCTTAGGCCAGGAACGAGGCTACACCTTC. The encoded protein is CASSLGQERGYTF. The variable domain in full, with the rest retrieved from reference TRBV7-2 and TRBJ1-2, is GAGVSQSPSNKVTEKGKDVELRCDPISGHTALYWYRQSLGQGLEFLIYFQGNSAPDKSGLPSDRFSAERTGGSVSTLTIQRTQQEDSAVYLCASSLGQERGYTFGSGTRLTVV.